This T cell receptor (beta chain) was captured in a study of T cell changes during pregnancy in multiple sclerosis. The germline gives CDR1 MNHEY, CDR2 SMNVEV (reference sequence). With V trimmed by 4 bases and J by 6 bases, 19 bases remained unmatched. The CDR3 totals 18 residues. The table came from immunoSEQ multiplex PCR; TCRdb's copy has only in-frame clones and leaves some out. The sample includes about 100,000 clones, 80% to 95% of them seen just once. This sample comprised peripheral blood, obtained after pregnancy. The chain uses TRBV27 and TRBJ2-5; 8 nucleotides match TRBD2. The receptor's source is a female donor with multiple sclerosis, enrolled in a pregnancy study. CDR3 residues: CASSSTPRRGREAQTQYF. CDR3 nucleotide sequence: TGTGCCAGCAGTTCCACGCCCCGAAGAGGGCGGGAGGCCCAGACCCAGTACTTC.